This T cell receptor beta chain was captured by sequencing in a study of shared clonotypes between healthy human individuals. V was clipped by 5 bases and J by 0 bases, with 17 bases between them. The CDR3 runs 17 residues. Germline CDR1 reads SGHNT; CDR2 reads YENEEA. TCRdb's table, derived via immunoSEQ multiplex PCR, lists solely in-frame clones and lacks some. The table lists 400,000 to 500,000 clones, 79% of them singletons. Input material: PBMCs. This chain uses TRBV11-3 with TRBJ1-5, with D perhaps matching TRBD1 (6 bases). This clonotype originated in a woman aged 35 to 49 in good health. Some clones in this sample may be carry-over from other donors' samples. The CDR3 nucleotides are TGTGCCAGCAGCGTAGGGGGTCGGGGGGATAGCAATCAGCCCCAGCATTTT. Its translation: CASSVGGRGDSNQPQHF.